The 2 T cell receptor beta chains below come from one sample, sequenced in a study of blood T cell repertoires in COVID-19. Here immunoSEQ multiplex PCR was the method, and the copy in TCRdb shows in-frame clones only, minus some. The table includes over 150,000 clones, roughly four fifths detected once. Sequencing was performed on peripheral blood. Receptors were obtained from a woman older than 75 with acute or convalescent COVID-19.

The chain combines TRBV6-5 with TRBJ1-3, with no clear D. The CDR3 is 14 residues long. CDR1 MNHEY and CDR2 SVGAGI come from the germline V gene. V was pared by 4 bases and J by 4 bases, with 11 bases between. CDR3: CASSFSPRGNTIYF. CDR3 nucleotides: TGTGCCAGCAGTTTCTCCCCCAGGGGAAACACCATATATTTT.

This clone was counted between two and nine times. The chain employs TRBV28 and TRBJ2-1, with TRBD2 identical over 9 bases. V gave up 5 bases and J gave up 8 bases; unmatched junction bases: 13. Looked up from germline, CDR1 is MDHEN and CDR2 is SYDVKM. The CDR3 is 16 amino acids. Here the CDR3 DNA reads TGTGCCAGCAGTCCCCCCCCGGGACTAGCTAACCATGAGCAGTTCTTC. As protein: CASSPPPGLANHEQFF.